Listed below are T cell receptor beta chains from one sample, sequenced in a study of T cells in Graves' hyperthyroidism and ophthalmopathy. TCRdb re-called the multiplex PCR reads with MiXCR, one entry per CDR3 protein. The sample consists of around 340,000 distinct CDR3 sequences, around 17% of them appearing once. The sample consisted of blood. These receptors came from a man aged 25-45 years with Graves' hyperthyroidism. Both conserved end residues are part of each CDR3. Each record gives: J gene, V gene, clone size, D gene, CDR3 DNA, CDR3 protein. A D gene is named only where the DNA matches it firmly. Some rows have no size entry. The others give once, few or many, or a class for an expanded clone.

>TRBJ2-5|TRBV19|few|-
TGTGCCAGCAACCGACGAGCCGGAGAGACCCAGTACTTC
CASNRRAGETQYF
>TRBJ2-5|TRBV20-1|-|-
TGCAGTGCAATGACAGAGCAAGAGACCCAGTACTTC
CSAMTEQETQYF
>TRBJ1-5|TRBV19|-|-
TGTGCCAGTAAACTACAGGGTGGCAATCAGCCCCAGCATTTT
CASKLQGGNQPQHF
>TRBJ2-3|TRBV18|-|TRBD2
TGTGCCAGCTCACCGGGACTAGTTTGGATTAGCACAGATACGCAGTATTTT
CASSPGLVWISTDTQYF
>TRBJ2-3|TRBV20-1|many|TRBD2
TGCAGTGCTGCGGGACTAGGGGCGTACACAGATACGCAGTATTTT
CSAAGLGAYTDTQYF
>TRBJ1-5|TRBV28|many|TRBD1
TGTGCCAGAAGGACAGGGGAGTCGGGTCAGCCCCAGCATTTT
CARRTGESGQPQHF
>TRBJ2-7|TRBV4-2|many|TRBD2
TGTGCCAGCACCTCTAGCGGGGGTCCCTACGAGCAGTACTTC
CASTSSGGPYEQYF
>TRBJ2-4|TRBV19|few|TRBD1
TGTGCCAGTAGTATAGATTGGGACAGGGGGAACATTCAGTACTTC
CASSIDWDRGNIQYF
>TRBJ2-5|TRBV3-1|many|-
TGTGCCAGCAGCCAAGCCCCCGTTATACGCCAAGAGACCCAGTACTTC
CASSQAPVIRQETQYF
>TRBJ2-3|TRBV7-3|many|TRBD1
TGTGCCAGCAGCTTGGGGGACAGGGGGTGGACAGATACGCAGTATTTT
CASSLGDRGWTDTQYF
>TRBJ2-1|TRBV5-4|-|TRBD2
TGTGCCAGCAGCTTGTCGACCGCGGGAGCGTTTGAGCAGTTCTTC
CASSLSTAGAFEQFF
>TRBJ2-4|TRBV5-8|few|-
TGTGCCAGCAGCTTGGTGTGGGGTGACCAAAACATTCAGTACTTC
CASSLVWGDQNIQYF
>TRBJ2-7|TRBV3-1|many|TRBD1
TGTGCCAGCAGCCAGTGGGACAGAACCTACGAGCAGTACTTC
CASSQWDRTYEQYF
>TRBJ2-7|TRBV28|many|-
TGTGCCAGCAGTTTACCGCAGGGCTCCTACGAGCAGTACTTC
CASSLPQGSYEQYF
>TRBJ1-1|TRBV12-3/TRBV12-4|many|-
TGTGCCAGCAGTCGTTACGGGGTCGCGAACACTGAAGCTTTCTTT
CASSRYGVANTEAFF
>TRBJ1-1|TRBV7-6|few|TRBD1
TGTGCCAGCAGCCCGTGGACAGGTATCATGAACACTGAAGCTTTCTTT
CASSPWTGIMNTEAFF
>TRBJ2-3|TRBV12-3/TRBV12-4|many|TRBD1
TGTGCCAGCAGTGCCTATCCCCCATCGGGACAGGGCAGAGATACGCAGTATTTT
CASSAYPPSGQGRDTQYF
>TRBJ1-2|TRBV19|-|TRBD1
TGTGCCAGTAGTTCCCCTTCATGGACAGGGGGCACCTTC
CASSSPSWTGGTF
>TRBJ2-7|TRBV6-1|few|-
TGTGCCAGCAGTGAGCAGGGGTTCGCCTACGAGCAGTACTTC
CASSEQGFAYEQYF
>TRBJ2-3|TRBV20-1|many|TRBD1
TGCAGCCTACGAGACAGGGGCACAGATACGCAGTATTTT
CSLRDRGTDTQYF
>TRBJ2-1|TRBV5-6|-|-
TGTGCCAGCAGCTGGGTACAGGGACATGAGCAGTTCTTC
CASSWVQGHEQFF
>TRBJ2-3|TRBV5-1|many|TRBD2
TGCGCCAGCAGCTCCGGAGCTTTACTAGCGGCAGATACGCAGTATTTT
CASSSGALLAADTQYF
>TRBJ2-7|TRBV12-3/TRBV12-4|-|-
TGTGCCACCTCACTCGTGAGGGGGTCCTACGAGCAGTACTTC
CATSLVRGSYEQYF
>TRBJ2-1|TRBV7-7|many|-
TGTGCTAGCAGTTCCTCGACTACTAACAATGAGCAGTTCTTC
CASSSSTTNNEQFF
>TRBJ2-1|TRBV29-1|-|TRBD1
TGCAGCGGCGCGGACAGGGGCACCTACAATGAGCAGTTCTTC
CSGADRGTYNEQFF
>TRBJ2-6|TRBV27|-|-
TGTGCCAGCGGTTACTCTGGGGCCAACGTCCTGACTTTC
CASGYSGANVLTF
>TRBJ2-3|TRBV6-1|-|TRBD2
TGTGCCAGCACCAGCCTCGGGGGGGTGGTAGATACGCAGTATTTT
CASTSLGGVVDTQYF
>TRBJ2-5|TRBV5-1|many|-
TGCGCCAGCAGCTTAGGAAGCACTCGACCGACCCAGTACTTC
CASSLGSTRPTQYF
>TRBJ1-5|TRBV30|many|TRBD1
TGTGCCTGGAGTCCCGGGACAGGGAACCAGCCCCAGCATTTT
CAWSPGTGNQPQHF
>TRBJ1-2|TRBV7-3|-|TRBD1
TGTGCCAGCAGCTTAGAGACAGGGACAACTAGCTATGGCTACACCTTC
CASSLETGTTSYGYTF
>TRBJ2-3|TRBV11-2|many|-
TGTGCCAGCAGCTTAGATCGTAAGACAGATACGCAGTATTTT
CASSLDRKTDTQYF
>TRBJ2-2|TRBV6-2/TRBV6-3|few|-
TGTGCCAGCAATACCAGTCCTACCGGGGAGCTGTTTTTT
CASNTSPTGELFF
>TRBJ2-3|TRBV5-1|many|-
TGCGCCAGCAGCTTTGATGAGGGATGGGTGTCAGATACGCAGTATTTT
CASSFDEGWVSDTQYF
>TRBJ1-2|TRBV24-1|many|TRBD1
TGTGCCACCAGTGATTGGGACAGTAACTATGGCTACACCTTC
CATSDWDSNYGYTF
>TRBJ2-3|TRBV25-1|many|TRBD2
TGTGCCAGCAAACCAGGACTAGCCGCTATCACAGATACGCAGTATTTT
CASKPGLAAITDTQYF
>TRBJ2-5|TRBV4-2|few|TRBD2
TGTGCCAGCAGCCAGGGGACCGGGACTAACCCTCAAGAGACCCAGTACTTC
CASSQGTGTNPQETQYF
>TRBJ2-7|TRBV3-1|many|TRBD2
TGTGCCAGCACACTCGCGGGACTAGCGGGACGTGGCGAGCAGTACTTC
CASTLAGLAGRGEQYF
>TRBJ2-3|TRBV5-1|many|TRBD2
TGCGCCAGCGGTGCGGGAGAGAGCACAGATACGCAGTATTTT
CASGAGESTDTQYF
>TRBJ2-1|TRBV16|many|-
TGTGCCAGCAGCCCCCAGGGGCCCCGAAGTGGTGAGCAGTTCTTC
CASSPQGPRSGEQFF
>TRBJ2-3|TRBV5-5|few|TRBD2
TGTGCCAGCAACCTTGGAGTAGCGGGAGTCGCAGATACGCAGTATTTT
CASNLGVAGVADTQYF
>TRBJ2-7|TRBV28|many|TRBD2
TGTGCCAGCAGTTCCGGGACTAGCGGGACTTCAGGTCGGTACGAGCAGTACTTC
CASSSGTSGTSGRYEQYF